Listed below are T cell receptor beta chains from one sample, sequenced in a study of T cell repertoires in cytomegalovirus infection. TCRdb ran MiXCR on the reads and lists one entry per CDR3 protein. Here the sample spans 450,000 to 650,000 distinct CDR3 sequences, 26% being singletons. Sequencing was carried out using PBMCs. The receptor set was obtained from a human donor in good health (CMV status not recorded). Some clones in this sample may be carry-over from other donors' samples. The CDR3 runs from the conserved cysteine through the conserved F or W. The D gene is left open where the match is weak. For some rows the clone size is stated as once, few or many, or as a class when expanded; others skip it.

abundance,j_gene,d_gene,v_gene,CDR3aa,CDR3nt
many,TRBJ2-1,TRBD2,TRBV7-9,CASSQGSGSINEQFF,TGTGCCAGCAGCCAAGGTAGCGGGAGTATCAATGAGCAGTTCTTC
-,TRBJ2-4,TRBD2,TRBV12-3/TRBV12-4,CASPIAGGPVYIQYF,TGTGCCAGCCCCATAGCGGGAGGGCCAGTATACATTCAGTACTTC
-,TRBJ2-1,-,TRBV11-3,CASSLVVQGQQFF,TGTGCCAGCAGCTTAGTGGTGCAGGGACAGCAGTTCTTC
few,TRBJ2-3,-,TRBV11-2,CASSFQQGSTDTQYF,TGTGCCAGCAGCTTCCAGCAGGGCAGCACAGATACGCAGTATTTT
few,TRBJ2-1,TRBD2,TRBV5-1,CASSPPTSGINEQFF,TGCGCCAGCAGCCCCCCTACTAGCGGGATCAATGAGCAGTTCTTC
many,TRBJ2-7,-,TRBV7-2,CASSHTRDTYYEQYF,TGTGCCAGCAGCCACACTCGGGACACTTACTACGAGCAGTACTTC
once,TRBJ2-1,TRBD2,TRBV6-2/TRBV6-3,CASSYSETPGLAGNEQFF,TGTGCCAGCAGTTACTCAGAAACCCCCGGACTAGCGGGAAATGAGCAGTTCTTC
few,TRBJ1-4,-,TRBV7-2,CASSRAWANEKLFF,TGTGCCAGCAGCCGGGCTTGGGCTAATGAAAAACTGTTTTTT
few,TRBJ2-1,-,TRBV4-3,CASSQENRENEQFF,TGCGCCAGCAGCCAAGAGAACAGGGAGAATGAGCAGTTCTTC
few,TRBJ2-1,TRBD2,TRBV5-5,CASLPLGGDPSSYNEQFF,TGTGCCAGCCTCCCTCTGGGGGGGGACCCCAGCTCCTACAATGAGCAGTTCTTC
-,TRBJ2-1,TRBD2,TRBV29-1,CSVEDWGTTQFF,TGCAGCGTTGAAGATTGGGGGACTACGCAGTTCTTC
-,TRBJ2-2,-,TRBV6-2/TRBV6-3,CASSTGTLFTGELFF,TGTGCCAGCAGCACTGGGACCCTATTCACCGGGGAGCTGTTTTTT
-,TRBJ2-3,TRBD2,TRBV14,CASSPSGTSGISDTQYF,TGTGCCAGCAGCCCATCCGGGACTAGCGGGATCTCAGATACGCAGTATTTT
few,TRBJ2-1,TRBD2,TRBV27,CASSSSAGALYNEQFF,TGTGCCAGCAGTTCGTCTGCGGGAGCCCTCTACAATGAGCAGTTCTTC
-,TRBJ2-1,TRBD2,TRBV5-1,CASSLEREGPVSSYNEQFF,TGCGCCAGCAGCTTGGAGCGGGAGGGCCCCGTCAGCTCCTACAATGAGCAGTTCTTC
many,TRBJ2-7,TRBD1,TRBV7-6,CASSQGQVSYEQYF,TGTGCCAGCAGCCAAGGACAGGTCTCCTACGAGCAGTACTTC
many,TRBJ1-6,-,TRBV7-2,CASSLGRASYNSPLHF,TGTGCCAGCAGCTTAGGCAGGGCTTCCTATAATTCACCCCTCCACTTT
few,TRBJ2-1,TRBD1,TRBV12-3/TRBV12-4,CASRHDRGAYNEQFF,TGTGCCAGCAGGCACGACAGGGGCGCCTACAATGAGCAGTTCTTC
-,TRBJ2-3,-,TRBV30,CAWSIDPGNTQYF,TGTGCCTGGAGTATAGACCCCGGCAATACGCAGTATTTT
-,TRBJ1-2,-,TRBV2,CASSAADFYGYTF,TGTGCCAGCAGTGCGGCAGATTTTTATGGCTACACCTTC
once,TRBJ1-2,TRBD1,TRBV12-3/TRBV12-4,CASSYIRPTGERANYGYTF,TGTGCCAGCAGTTATATCCGGCCGACAGGGGAAAGAGCTAACTATGGCTACACCTTC
few,TRBJ2-1,-,TRBV7-9,CASSFQGQPGHEQFF,TGTGCCAGCAGCTTCCAAGGACAGCCTGGACATGAGCAGTTCTTC
-,TRBJ2-5,-,TRBV12-3/TRBV12-4,CASMGHARTQYF,TGTGCCAGTATGGGACACGCAAGGACCCAGTACTTC
many,TRBJ1-2,-,TRBV7-8,CASSLVMEYYGYTF,TGTGCCAGCAGCTTAGTGATGGAGTACTATGGCTACACCTTC
few,TRBJ1-5,-,TRBV9,CASSVAQVGDQPQHF,TGTGCCAGCAGCGTAGCTCAGGTTGGGGATCAGCCCCAGCATTTT
-,TRBJ1-5,-,TRBV4-1,CASSQGGTVRPQHF,TGCGCCAGCAGCCAAGGGGGAACGGTACGGCCCCAGCATTTT
-,TRBJ1-2,-,TRBV20-1,CSARELEAVGAYGYTF,TGCAGTGCTAGAGAACTAGAGGCGGTGGGAGCCTATGGCTACACCTTC
few,TRBJ2-1,-,TRBV5-4,CASSLERGTYNEQFF,TGTGCCAGCAGCTTGGAACGCGGGACCTACAATGAGCAGTTCTTC
-,TRBJ1-3,-,TRBV6-2/TRBV6-3,CASSYLRTVGNTIYF,TGTGCCAGCAGTTACTTACGGACGGTCGGAAACACCATATATTTT
-,TRBJ2-1,-,TRBV14,CASSRKWEQFF,TGTGCCAGCAGCCGAAAATGGGAGCAGTTCTTC
many,TRBJ2-5,-,TRBV7-2,CASRLGLTGQETQYF,TGTGCCAGCAGACTAGGACTGACTGGCCAAGAGACCCAGTACTTC
-,TRBJ2-2,TRBD2,TRBV6-1,CASSPLAGGGGGAGELFF,TGTGCCAGCAGCCCGCTCGCGGGGGGCGGGGGAGGTGCCGGGGAGCTGTTTTTT
-,TRBJ1-4,-,TRBV15,CATSRVEGWGEKLFF,TGTGCCACCAGCAGAGTTGAGGGGTGGGGTGAAAAACTGTTTTTT
few,TRBJ2-1,TRBD1,TRBV7-2,CASSVDKDRSQFF,TGTGCCAGCAGCGTCGATAAGGACAGGTCTCAGTTCTTC
-,TRBJ2-1,TRBD2,TRBV9,CASSFSRGTSGRTSYNEQFF,TGTGCCAGCAGCTTCTCAAGGGGGACTAGCGGGAGGACCTCCTACAATGAGCAGTTCTTC
few,TRBJ1-6,-,TRBV7-6,CASSLGGTGPLHF,TGTGCCAGCAGCTTAGGAGGAACAGGACCACTCCACTTT
once,TRBJ2-1,TRBD2,TRBV6-2/TRBV6-3,CASSRGGLAAYNEQFF,TGTGCCAGCAGTAGGGGGGGACTAGCGGCCTACAATGAGCAGTTCTTC
few,TRBJ2-1,-,TRBV7-8,CASSFTPGPKAEQFF,TGTGCCAGCAGCTTTACCCCAGGACCTAAAGCGGAGCAGTTCTTC
-,TRBJ1-3,-,TRBV20-1,CSASLDSGNTIYF,TGCAGTGCTAGTCTGGACTCTGGAAACACCATATATTTT
-,TRBJ2-1,TRBD2,TRBV6-5,CASSYSRGLAGVNEQFF,TGTGCCAGCAGTTACTCGAGGGGACTAGCGGGAGTCAATGAGCAGTTCTTC
-,TRBJ2-3,-,TRBV20-1,CSARSQTDTQYF,TGCAGTGCTAGGAGTCAAACAGATACGCAGTATTTT
few,TRBJ2-5,TRBD1,TRBV19,CASSGTGGLETQYF,TGTGCCAGTAGCGGGACAGGGGGCTTGGAGACCCAGTACTTC
-,TRBJ1-2,-,TRBV20-1,CSARPDPYGYTF,TGCAGTGCTCGACCAGACCCCTATGGCTACACCTTC
few,TRBJ2-5,-,TRBV6-5,CASSYPLEGVQETQYF,TGTGCCAGCAGTTACCCGCTGGAGGGGGTTCAAGAGACCCAGTACTTC
few,TRBJ1-4,-,TRBV7-2,CASSLGLRRPWDEKLFF,TGTGCCAGCAGCTTAGGGCTGCGGCGGCCGTGGGATGAAAAACTGTTTTTT
-,TRBJ2-2,-,TRBV2,CASSEMGNTGELFF,TGTGCCAGCAGTGAGATGGGGAACACCGGGGAGCTGTTTTTT
-,TRBJ2-2,-,TRBV5-1,CASSATGPTGELFF,TGCGCCAGCAGCGCTACAGGACCCACCGGGGAGCTGTTTTTT
-,TRBJ2-1,TRBD2,TRBV6-5,CASSNFGLARNEQFF,TGTGCCAGCAGCAATTTCGGACTAGCGAGGAATGAGCAGTTCTTC
-,TRBJ2-5,-,TRBV4-1,CASSQVGAVWGETQYF,TGCGCCAGCAGCCAAGTCGGAGCGGTCTGGGGGGAGACCCAGTACTTC
few,TRBJ2-5,TRBD2,TRBV6-2/TRBV6-3,CASSYVGRELIQETQYF,TGTGCCAGCAGTTACGTCGGGCGGGAGCTTATCCAAGAGACCCAGTACTTC
-,TRBJ2-1,-,TRBV11-2,CASSLEATQRSPKYNEQFF,TGTGCCAGCAGCTTAGAGGCAACTCAGAGGAGTCCGAAATACAATGAGCAGTTCTTC
few,TRBJ1-2,TRBD1,TRBV5-1,CASSVAGTGYNYGYTF,TGCGCCAGCAGCGTGGCCGGGACAGGGTACAACTATGGCTACACCTTC